This record covers a single TCR beta chain. The assay was immunoSEQ multiplex PCR, and TCRdb's table has in-frame clones only and misses some. Among several thousand clones listed, about 95% were seen once. This sample is drawn from a study of OX40 agonist ivuxolimab in advanced cancers. V lost 3 bases and J lost 4; bases outside the gene matches: 8. This CDR3 spans 17 amino acids. The germline V gene encodes CDR1 WSHSY and CDR2 SAAADI. The gene calls are TRBV10-2 and TRBJ2-1, with 11 bases aligning to TRBD2. The sequence derives from an adult with an advanced solid tumor such as melanoma, head and neck, liver or kidney cancer. The sample was CD4+ or CD8+ T cells sorted from blood, taken in a trial of the OX40 agonist ivuxolimab. The CDR3 is CASSDPGGLAVYNEQFF. The CDR3 DNA reads TGCGCCAGCAGTGATCCGGGGGGACTAGCGGTTTACAATGAGCAGTTCTTC.